Included here is one T cell receptor beta chain sequence, with context. The antigen remains undetermined. CDR3 size: 17 residues. The V and J ends lost 0 bases and 3 bases respectively, with 15 bases between them. Germline CDR1 reads SGHDN; CDR2 reads FVKESK. The data are from a study of beta chain features in type 1 diabetes. Study-wide findings and caveats: The study found moderately but significantly shorter TCRB CDR3s in all four CD4+ subsets of Type 1 diabetes patients.

Expressed TCRB transcripts were sequenced, since all the RNA that had been isolated was reverse transcribed. The table came from immunoSEQ multiplex PCR; TCRdb's copy has only in-frame clones and leaves some out. The sample records about 660,000 clones, about 14% being singletons. The rearrangement links TRBV14 to TRBJ2-1, with D unclear. The material sequenced was naive CD4+ T cells from blood. The clonotype was recovered from a man younger than 35 with type 1 diabetes. Here the CDR3 reads CASSQDLSGSFYNEQFF. The CDR3 DNA reads as TGTGCCAGCAGCCAAGATTTATCGGGTAGTTTCTACAATGAGCAGTTCTTC.